This T cell receptor beta chain was identified in a study of chemoradiotherapy in HPV16-positive cancers (dated by TCRdb to between 2022 and 2023). The study in broad terms: Candidate HPV-specific T-cell clones and common TCR motifs were defined through functional T-cell assays on cells from a couple of HPV16-positive patients. The candidate HPV-specific TCRs and motifs were subsequently tracked in TCR repertoires obtained from roughly 90 patients with HPV-related cancers. Whether T-cell immunity against the HPV oncoproteins E6 and E7 changes during chemoradiotherapy and whether survival is affected by this immunity were examined in the study. The paper as a whole reports these results and caveats: Expansion of candidate HPV-specific clones and E7-related TCR motifs was observed in the tumor microenvironment during treatment, whereas no such expansion was observed for non-HPV-specific T cells. The functional definition of HPV-specific T cells came from only a couple of HPV16-positive patients, and the survival association was reported for HPV16-positive patients. In HPV16-positive patients, expansion of HPV-responsive T cells during chemoradiotherapy was found to be associated with improved recurrence-free survival.

As for this clone: Its target antigen remains unknown. No base quality values were provided; no much bigger clone lies one nucleotide off.

Because repertoires were sampled repeatedly during chemoradiotherapy, clonal expansion in the tumor microenvironment could be followed. Taken from the germline V gene (reference sequence), the CDR1 and CDR2 loops are SGHNT and YYREEE. The CDR3 sequence holds 16 residues, the cysteine and phenylalanine included. The read is trimmed to its CDR3 DNA, 48 bases read in frame from base 1. V lost 1 base and J lost 5 bases, and the count of bases not matched to a germline gene is 10. The library was prepared using the immunoSEQ multiplex PCR assay. In TCRdb, the immuneACCESS table is reduced to in-frame sequences with V and J assigned. These tables do not hold every clone; where another copy was compared, an unresolved V gene accounts for under half, and the others remain unexplained. The sample table holds more than 4,000 clones, of which over 60% were seen once. Less than 45% of the sample rests with the top ten.

This material was collected from a patient who underwent chemoradiotherapy. The rearrangement joined TRBV5-4 to TRBJ2-3, and 7 bases in between align with TRBD2. The TCR was taken from a human donor with HPV-associated anogenital cancer. The nucleotide sequence is TGTGCCAGCAGCTTGTCTTCGGGAGGCCGTGGAGATACGCAGTATTTT. The translation is CASSLSSGGRGDTQYF.